This T cell receptor (beta chain) was recovered during a study of blood T cells in healthy people across ages (dated by TCRdb to the mid-2010s). Notes on the research overall: In model experiments, roughly one uniquely barcoded TCR beta cDNA molecule per two T cells was captured by template switching. The donors were split into four age groups: young (average 16 years), middle-aged (39), aged (about 56) and long-lived (about 82). The study measured age-related changes in TCR beta repertoire diversity using deep sequencing normalized with unique cDNA molecular identifiers. To avoid experimental bias, donors of different ages were spread randomly across the sequencing lanes. The study analyzed two additional independent replicas of 1 million unique cDNA reads from the same blood draw for two donors, one aged 18 to 29 and one aged 80 or older.

The 40 or so donors, aged about 6 to 95 years, were systemically healthy Caucasian individuals from Russia. Around 9.9 milliliters of peripheral blood were collected from each donor into EDTA-treated Vacutainer tubes. Ficoll-Paque density-gradient centrifugation was used to isolate PBMCs, with at least 6 million obtained per sample. Total RNA, at least 5.5 micrograms per sample, was extracted from PBMCs with Trizol reagent. For every donor, flow cytometry on a PBMC aliquot measured the percentage of naive CD45RAhigh/CD27high T cells. This clonotype was found a few times. What antigen it recognizes has not been identified. A much larger clone lies a single base off, so this may be a read error. What the study reported, not specific to this receptor: Because donor CMV infection status was unknown, age-related changes in expanded clonotypes were potentially confounded. The long-lived group showed more naive CD4+ T cells, fewer expanded clones and increased TCR diversity than the aged group, suggesting age selection. A strong correlation was found between observed TCR beta diversity and the percentage of naive T cells measured by flow cytometry. As age increased, observed TCR beta diversity per million T cells dropped in a roughly linear way, and a significant reduction was already evident by age 40. Bulk unsorted PBMC profiling prevented conclusive comparison of naive and antigen-experienced compartments. Total diversity estimates from one million sequenced T cells were considered lower bounds and underestimates.

Library creation used 5' RACE. Sequencer: Illumina HiSeq 2500. The second PCR ran for about 6 to 12 cycles and used a J-beta primer mix along with a sample-barcoded 5' primer. A template-switch 5' adaptor carrying 12 random nucleotides introduced a unique molecular identifier onto each TCR beta cDNA molecule. At least 2.5 million CDR3-containing paired-end reads were obtained from each sample. All of the RNA was converted into first-strand cDNA using the Mint cDNA synthesis kit, with a TRBC-specific oligonucleotide serving as the primer. Following uracil-DNA glycosylase treatment, a first 18-cycle PCR with universal primers M1SS and BC2_uni_R was performed on all cDNA. Per the authors' processing: Normalization of each sample was performed by random selection of 1 million high-quality reads, each carrying a distinct molecular identifier. Instead of being binned into consensus sequences, reads that shared molecular identifiers were thrown out. MiTCR, run with a Q25 quality threshold and the strictest error-elimination algorithm, handled CDR3 identification, clonotype clustering and error correction. Lower-bound total TCR beta diversity was estimated with a nonparametric unseen species model using Euler transformation. Starting from the raw public reads, TCRdb applied fastp trimming at Q25, assembled clones with MiXCR and retained in-frame beta chains. Each record represents a unique CDR3 protein, reported with the most common genes and DNA among its rows. These V and J calls rely on TCRdb rather than the paper's analysis. This sample lists hundreds of thousands of distinct CDR3 sequences; under 30% were detected once. The ten top clones hold 15% to 18% of the sample.

The germline V gene encodes CDR1 LGHDT and CDR2 YNNKEL (reference sequence). Deletion took 4 bases off V and 6 bases off J, with a span of 13 bases between the germline ends. The CDR3 starts with the cysteine, ends with the phenylalanine, and has 15 residues. Of the read, only the CDR3 DNA is kept; its 45 bases are in frame from base 1. Here the chain combines TRBV3-1 and TRBJ2-6; the D gene is possibly TRBD1, with 6 bases matching. Sequencing input: blood. The sequence was obtained from an elderly woman in good health. For the CDR3, the sequence is CASSPNQGQANVLTF. The sequenced DNA: TGTGCCAGCAGCCCCAATCAGGGACAGGCCAACGTCCTGACTTTC.